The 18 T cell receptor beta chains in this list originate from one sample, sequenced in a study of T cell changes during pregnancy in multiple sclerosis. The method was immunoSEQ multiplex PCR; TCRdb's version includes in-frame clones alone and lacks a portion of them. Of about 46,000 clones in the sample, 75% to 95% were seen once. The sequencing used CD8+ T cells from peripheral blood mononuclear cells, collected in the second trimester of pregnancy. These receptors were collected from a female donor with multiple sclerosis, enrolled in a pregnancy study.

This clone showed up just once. CDR3 protein: CASSIEAGGPYEQYF. DNA of the CDR3: TGTGCCAGTAGTATTGAGGCGGGGGGGCCTTACGAGCAGTACTTC. The chain is built from TRBV19 and TRBJ2-7, with 9 nucleotides matching TRBD2. CDR3 size: 15 residues. Germline V gives CDR1 LNHDA, CDR2 SQIVND (reference sequence). J was trimmed by 4 bases and V by 3 bases; bases with no gene match: 7. The whole variable domain, remainder taken from reference TRBV19 and TRBJ2-7, is DGGITQSPKYLFRKEGQNVTLSCEQNLNHDAMYWYRQDPGQGLRLIYYSQIVNDFQKGDIAEGYSVSREKKESFPLTVTSAQKNPTAFYLCASSIEAGGPYEQYFGPGTRLTVT.

The CDR3 coding sequence is TGTGCCAGCAGCCAAGAAACAAGCGGGGGGAATGGCAATGAGCAGTTCTTC. This gives the protein CASSQETSGGNGNEQFF. The rearrangement uses TRBV14 and TRBJ2-1, with 9 bases fitting TRBD2. This CDR3 spans 17 amino acids. Germline CDR1 and CDR2: SGHDN and FVKESK. V lost 0 bases to trimming and J lost 6 bases; unmatched junction nucleotides: 9.

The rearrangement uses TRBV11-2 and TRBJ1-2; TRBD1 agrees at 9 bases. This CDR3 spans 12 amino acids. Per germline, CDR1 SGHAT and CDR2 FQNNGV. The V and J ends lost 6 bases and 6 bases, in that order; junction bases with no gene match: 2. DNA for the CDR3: TGTGCCAGCAGGCGGACAGGGGATGGCTACACCTTC. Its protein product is CASRRTGDGYTF.

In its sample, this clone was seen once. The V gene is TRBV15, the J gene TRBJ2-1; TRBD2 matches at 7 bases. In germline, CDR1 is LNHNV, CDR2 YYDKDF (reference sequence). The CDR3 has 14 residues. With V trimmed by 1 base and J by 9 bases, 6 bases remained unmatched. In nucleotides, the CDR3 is TGTGCCACCAGCAGAGCGGGGGGTCGGGGTGAGCAGTTCTTC. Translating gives CATSRAGGRGEQFF.

CDR3 protein: CASSSLAGAQETQYF. The CDR3 DNA sequence: TGTGCCAGCAGTTCACTAGCGGGGGCCCAAGAGACCCAGTACTTC. The chain links TRBV6-1 to TRBJ2-5, with 11 nucleotides matching TRBD2. Germline CDR1 reads MNHNS; CDR2 reads SASEGT. Trimming at V came to 5 bases and at J to 1 base, leaving 3 bases not matched to a gene. The CDR3 length is 15 residues.

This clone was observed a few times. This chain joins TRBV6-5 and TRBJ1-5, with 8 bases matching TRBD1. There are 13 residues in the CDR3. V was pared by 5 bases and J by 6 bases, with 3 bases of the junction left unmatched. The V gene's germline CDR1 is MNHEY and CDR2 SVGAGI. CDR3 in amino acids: CASSPGGLQPQHF. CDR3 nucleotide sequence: TGTGCCAGCAGTCCAGGGGGCCTTCAGCCCCAGCATTTT.

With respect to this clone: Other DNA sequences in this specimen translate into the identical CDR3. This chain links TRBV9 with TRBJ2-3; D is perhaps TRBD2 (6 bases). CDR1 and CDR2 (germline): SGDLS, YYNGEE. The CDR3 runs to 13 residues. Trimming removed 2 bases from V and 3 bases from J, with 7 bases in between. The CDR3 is CASSVGGTDTQYF. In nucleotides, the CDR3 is TGTGCCAGCAGCGTGGGGGGAACAGATACGCAGTATTTT.

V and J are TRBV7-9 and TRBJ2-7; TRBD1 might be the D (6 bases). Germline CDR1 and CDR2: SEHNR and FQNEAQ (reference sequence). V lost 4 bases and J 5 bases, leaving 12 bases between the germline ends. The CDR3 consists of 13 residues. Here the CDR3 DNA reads TGTGCCAGCAGCTCGACAGGTCTGGACGAGCAGTACTTC. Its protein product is CASSSTGLDEQYF.

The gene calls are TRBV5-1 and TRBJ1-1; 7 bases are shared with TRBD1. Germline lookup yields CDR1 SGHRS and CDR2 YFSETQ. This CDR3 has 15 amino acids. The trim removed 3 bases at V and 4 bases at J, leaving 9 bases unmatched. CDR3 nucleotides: TGCGCCAGCAGCTCTGGGACAGTCAGGACCACTGAAGCTTTCTTT. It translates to CASSSGTVRTTEAFF.

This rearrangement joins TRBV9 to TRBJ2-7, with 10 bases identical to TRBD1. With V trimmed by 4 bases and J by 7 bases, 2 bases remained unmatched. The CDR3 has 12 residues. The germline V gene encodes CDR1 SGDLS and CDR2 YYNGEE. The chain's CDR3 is CASSRTGGEQYF. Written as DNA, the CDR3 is TGTGCCAGCAGCCGGACAGGGGGGGAGCAGTACTTC.

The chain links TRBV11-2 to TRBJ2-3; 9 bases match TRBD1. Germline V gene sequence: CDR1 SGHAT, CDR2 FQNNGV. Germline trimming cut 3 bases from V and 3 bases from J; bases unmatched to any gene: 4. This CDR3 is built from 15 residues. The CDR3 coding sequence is TGTGCCAGCAGCTTCTTGGACAGGGGAACAGATACGCAGTATTTT. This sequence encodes CASSFLDRGTDTQYF. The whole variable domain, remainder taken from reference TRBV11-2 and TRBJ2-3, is EAGVAQSPRYKIIEKRQSVAFWCNPISGHATLYWYQQILGQGPKLLIQFQNNGVVDDSQLPKDRFSAERLKGVDSTLKIQPAKLEDSAVYLCASSFLDRGTDTQYFGPGTRLTVL.

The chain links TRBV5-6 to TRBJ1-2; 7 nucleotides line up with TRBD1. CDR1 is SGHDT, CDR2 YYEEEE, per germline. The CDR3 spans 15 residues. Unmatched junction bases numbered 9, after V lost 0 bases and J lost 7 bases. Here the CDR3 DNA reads TGTGCCAGCAGCTTGGGACCACAGGGGCAGAGTGGCTACACCTTC. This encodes CASSLGPQGQSGYTF.

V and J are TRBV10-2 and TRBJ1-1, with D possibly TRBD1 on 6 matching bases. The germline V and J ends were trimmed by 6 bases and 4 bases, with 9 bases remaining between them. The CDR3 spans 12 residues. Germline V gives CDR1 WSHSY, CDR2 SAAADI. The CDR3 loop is CASRQGFTEAFF. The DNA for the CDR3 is TGCGCCAGCAGACAGGGTTTCACTGAAGCTTTCTTT.

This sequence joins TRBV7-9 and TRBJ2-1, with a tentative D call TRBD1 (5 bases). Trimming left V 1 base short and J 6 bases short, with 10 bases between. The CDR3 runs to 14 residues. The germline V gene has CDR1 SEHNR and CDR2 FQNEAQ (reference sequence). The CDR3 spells CASSLDGAINEQFF. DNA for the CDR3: TGTGCCAGCAGCTTAGATGGGGCTATCAATGAGCAGTTCTTC.

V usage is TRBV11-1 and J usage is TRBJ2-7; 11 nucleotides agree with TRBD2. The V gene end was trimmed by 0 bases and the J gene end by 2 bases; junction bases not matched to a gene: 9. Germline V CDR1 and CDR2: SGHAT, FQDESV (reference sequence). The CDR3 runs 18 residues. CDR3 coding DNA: TGTGCCAGCAGCTTAGCGCAAGGGACTAGCGGACTAACCTACGAGCAGTACTTC. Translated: CASSLAQGTSGLTYEQYF.

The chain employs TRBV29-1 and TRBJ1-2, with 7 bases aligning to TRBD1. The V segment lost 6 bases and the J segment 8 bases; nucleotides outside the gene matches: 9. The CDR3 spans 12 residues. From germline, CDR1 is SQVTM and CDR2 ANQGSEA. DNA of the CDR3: TGCAGCGTACAGGGGACACCCGAAGGCTACACCTTC. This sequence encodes CSVQGTPEGYTF.

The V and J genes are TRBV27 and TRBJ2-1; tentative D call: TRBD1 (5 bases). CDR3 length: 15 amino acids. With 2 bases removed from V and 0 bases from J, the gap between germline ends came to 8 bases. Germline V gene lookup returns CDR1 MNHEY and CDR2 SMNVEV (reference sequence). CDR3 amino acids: CASSLGQGSYNEQFF. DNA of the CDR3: TGTGCCAGCAGTTTAGGGCAGGGCTCCTACAATGAGCAGTTCTTC.

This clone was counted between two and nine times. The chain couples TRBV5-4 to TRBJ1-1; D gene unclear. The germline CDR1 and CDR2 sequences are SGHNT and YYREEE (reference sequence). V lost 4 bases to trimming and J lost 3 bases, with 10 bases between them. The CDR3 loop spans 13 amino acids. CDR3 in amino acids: CASSVGVYTEAFF. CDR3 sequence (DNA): TGTGCCAGCAGCGTGGGTGTATACACTGAAGCTTTCTTT. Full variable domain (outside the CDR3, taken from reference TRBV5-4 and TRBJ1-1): ETGVTQSPTHLIKTRGQQVTLRCSSQSGHNTVSWYQQALGQGPQFIFQYYREEENGRGNFPPRFSGLQFPNYSSELNVNALELDDSALYLCASSVGVYTEAFFGQGTRLTVV.